This TCR beta chain was identified during a study of T cells in tuberculosis. The wider study: A South African cohort included IGRA-negative adolescents, latently infected IGRA-positive adolescents and adults with active tuberculosis. Samples predate treatment or fall within its first 7 days. Study-wide findings and caveats: Cases with active tuberculosis were adults, while controls were adolescents.

A remark on this clone: What it binds is not known.

Described time point: new active TB diagnosis, blood taken before or within 7 days of starting treatment. Each patient had positive sputum smear microscopy and/or positive culture. This CDR3 is 17 amino acids long. Germline trimming cut 3 bases from V and 4 bases from J; bases unmatched to any gene: 9. The germline CDR1 and CDR2 sequences are SGHAT and FQNNGV. Generated by immunoSEQ multiplex PCR, the TCRdb table keeps only in-frame clones and is missing some. The repertoire holds tens of thousands of clones, with around 90% as singletons. This TCR was recovered from an adult with tuberculosis. Some clones in this sample may be carry-over from other donors' samples. The chain links TRBV11-2 to TRBJ1-6, with 7 positions matching TRBD1. The starting material was PBMCs, obtained at tuberculosis diagnosis. This CDR3 reads CASSFLGQSSYNSPLHF. CDR3 nucleotides: TGTGCCAGCAGCTTTTTGGGACAGAGCTCTTATAATTCACCCCTCCACTTT.